These 18 T cell receptor beta chains were all obtained from the same sample, sequenced in a study of T cells in localized non-small cell lung cancer. Here immunoSEQ multiplex PCR was the method, and the copy in TCRdb shows in-frame clones only, minus some. This repertoire shows 100,000 to 150,000 clones, 89% found once; its top ten account for around 1.7%. Sequencing was performed on peripheral blood, taken before any cancer treatment. Source of these receptors: a female donor over 55 with stage I lung adenocarcinoma.

The V and J genes are TRBV19 and TRBJ1-1, with TRBD1 as a possible D gene (5 bases). This CDR3 spans 13 amino acids. The germline gives CDR1 LNHDA, CDR2 SQIVND (reference sequence). Trimming removed 10 bases at V and 6 bases at J, with 18 bases between. The chain's CDR3 is CAIRDTGLSEAFF. For the CDR3, the DNA is TGTGCCATCAGAGATACAGGTCTCTCTGAAGCTTTCTTT. Supplemented by reference TRBV19 and TRBJ1-1, the full variable domain reads DGGITQSPKYLFRKEGQNVTLSCEQNLNHDAMYWYRQDPGQGLRLIYYSQIVNDFQKGDIAEGYSVSREKKESFPLTVTSAQKNPTAFYLCAIRDTGLSEAFFGQGTRLTVV.

This clone came up once. The chain combines TRBV18 with TRBJ1-1, with D perhaps TRBD1 (6 bases). Trimming pared 4 bases from V and 3 bases from J, leaving 21 bases between. In germline, CDR1 is KGHSH, CDR2 LQKENI. CDR3 length: 17 residues. Here the CDR3 DNA reads TGTGCCAGCTCACTCATGTCGCGGGGGAAGGGGGACACTGAAGCTTTCTTT. Translation gives CASSLMSRGKGDTEAFF.

This clone was counted once. This rearrangement joins TRBV14 to TRBJ1-2; a possible D gene is TRBD1 (5 bases). This CDR3 spans 13 amino acids. V lost 4 bases and J lost 8, with 14 bases in between. Per germline, CDR1 SGHDN and CDR2 FVKESK. DNA for the CDR3: TGTGCCAGCAGCCGGAGTAACGGGGGAGGCTACACCTTC. It is translated as CASSRSNGGGYTF.

The chain couples TRBV29-1 to TRBJ2-7; 9 bases are shared with TRBD2. This CDR3 comprises 11 residues. Germline V gene lookup returns CDR1 SQVTM and CDR2 ANQGSEA. V gave up 8 bases and J gave up 10 bases; unmatched junction bases: 9. CDR3 protein: CSTRLAEAQYF. CDR3 nucleotides: TGCAGCACCCGACTAGCGGAAGCTCAGTACTTC.

V and J are TRBV28 and TRBJ2-7, with 7 bases aligning to TRBD1. V lost 2 bases and J lost 0; bases outside the gene matches: 10. CDR1 is MDHEN, CDR2 SYDVKM, per germline. This CDR3 has 17 amino acids. The CDR3 spells CASSLLWWDRNSYEQYF. Written as DNA, the CDR3 is TGTGCCAGCAGTTTACTGTGGTGGGACAGAAACTCCTACGAGCAGTACTTC.

V and J are TRBV29-1 and TRBJ2-2; TRBD2 matches 7 bases. With 1 base clipped from V and 3 bases from J, the junction kept 5 bases outside the gene matches. This CDR3 contains 15 residues. The germline CDR1 and CDR2 sequences are SQVTM and ANQGSEA. CDR3 sequence (DNA): TGCAGCGTTGAAGTGACGGGAGGAGACACCGGGGAGCTGTTTTTT. The encoded protein is CSVEVTGGDTGELFF.

This chain connects TRBV7-6 to TRBJ2-7, with D unresolved. This CDR3 region has 15 residues. V lost 1 base and J 2 bases, leaving 12 bases between the germline ends. The germline CDR1 and CDR2 sequences are SGHVS and FNYEAQ. Here the CDR3 reads CASSLVQGDPYEQYF. Written as DNA, the CDR3 is TGTGCCAGCAGCTTAGTACAAGGAGATCCCTACGAGCAGTACTTC.

The chain recombines TRBV18 with TRBJ2-2; D remains unclear. The V end lost 3 bases, the J end lost 5 bases, and 7 bases lay between the germline ends. Germline lookup yields CDR1 KGHSH and CDR2 LQKENI. The length of the CDR3 is 13 residues. DNA of the CDR3: TGTGCCAGCTCACCGAGCCAGACCGGGGAGCTGTTTTTT. It specifies CASSPSQTGELFF.

This clone was detected only once. The rearrangement joins TRBV6-5 to TRBJ1-6; D uncertain. V was shortened by 2 bases and J by 5 bases, with 13 bases between the two germline ends. The CDR3 sequence is 16 residues long. Germline V CDR1 and CDR2: MNHEY, SVGAGI. In DNA form, the CDR3 reads TGTGCCAGCAGTTACCGGCGGGGAAGGGATAATTCACCCCTCCACTTT. Its translation: CASSYRRGRDNSPLHF.

The rearrangement links TRBV5-1 to TRBJ2-2; a possible D gene is TRBD1 (5 bases). Per the germline V gene, CDR1 is SGHRS and CDR2 is YFSETQ. This CDR3 is built from 15 residues. Trimming took 1 base from V and 1 from J, leaving 8 bases between them. This CDR3 is CASSLQGRNTGELFF. The CDR3 nucleotides are TGCGCCAGCAGCTTGCAGGGAAGGAACACCGGGGAGCTGTTTTTT.

The chain couples TRBV30 to TRBJ2-7; D gene unclear. Deletions cut 3 bases from V and 6 bases from J, with 12 bases between. Germline V gene lookup returns CDR1 GTSNPN and CDR2 SVGIG (reference sequence). The CDR3 consists of 12 residues. CDR3 coding DNA: TGTGCCTGGAGCAGCCCTTGGGGCGAGCAGTACTTC. Translated, it gives CAWSSPWGEQYF. Together with reference TRBV30 and TRBJ2-7, the CDR3 gives the full variable domain: SQTIHQWPATLVQPVGSPLSLECTVEGTSNPNLYWYRQAAGRGLQLLFYSVGIGQISSEVPQNLSASRPQDRQFILSSKKLLLSDSGFYLCAWSSPWGEQYFGPGTRLTVT.

The CDR3 sequence is CASSSTSGLAGGPGELFF. The DNA of the CDR3 is TGTGCCAGCAGTTCGACCTCGGGACTAGCGGGAGGGCCCGGGGAGCTGTTTTTT. The chain couples TRBV28 to TRBJ2-2; TRBD2 matches 16 bases. The J segment lost 6 bases and the V segment lost 4 bases, leaving 8 bases of the junction unmatched. In germline, CDR1 is MDHEN, CDR2 SYDVKM. The CDR3 has 18 amino acids.

There are a few counts of this clone. The chain recombines TRBV4-2 with TRBJ2-2, with TRBD2 matching 15 bases. The CDR3 totals 18 residues. Germline CDR1 and CDR2: LGHNA and YNFKEQ. V was pared by 3 bases and J by 1 base, with 3 bases of the junction left unmatched. As DNA, the CDR3 is TGTGCCAGCAGCCACCCGGGACTAGCGGGAGGGAACACCGGGGAGCTGTTTTTT. Amino acid sequence: CASSHPGLAGGNTGELFF.

This chain joins TRBV11-2 and TRBJ1-2; 8 bases line up with TRBD1. The CDR3 is made up of 13 amino acids. V trimming: 2 bases; J trimming: 8 bases; junction bases outside the gene matches: 4. Per the germline V gene, CDR1 is SGHAT and CDR2 is FQNNGV. CDR3 nucleotide sequence: TGTGCCAGCAGCTTACAGGGGGCTGTGGGCTACACCTTC. It encodes CASSLQGAVGYTF.

V gene TRBV19 combines with J gene TRBJ2-1; D could derive from TRBD1 or TRBD2 (5 bases each). The V end lost 7 bases, the J end lost 4 bases, and 17 bases lay between the germline ends. CDR1 is LNHDA and CDR2 is SQIVND in the germline V gene (reference sequence). The CDR3 runs 15 residues. The CDR3 DNA reads TGTGCCAGTAACACCGGGACGACCAAATACAATGAGCAGTTCTTC. As protein: CASNTGTTKYNEQFF. Filled out from reference TRBV19 and TRBJ2-1, the complete variable domain reads DGGITQSPKYLFRKEGQNVTLSCEQNLNHDAMYWYRQDPGQGLRLIYYSQIVNDFQKGDIAEGYSVSREKKESFPLTVTSAQKNPTAFYLCASNTGTTKYNEQFFGPGTRLTVL.

This chain links TRBV7-2 with TRBJ2-1; D is possibly TRBD2 (7 bases). This CDR3 is 16 amino acids long. Trimming took off 3 bases at V and 5 bases at J, with 17 bases between the two ends. The germline V gene encodes CDR1 SGHTA and CDR2 FQGNSA. In nucleotides, the CDR3 is TGTGCCAGCAGCTTGAGAGGGGGACTACAAGACAATGAGCAGTTCTTC. Its translation: CASSLRGGLQDNEQFF. Looking up the rest from reference TRBV7-2 and TRBJ2-1 gives the full variable domain: GAGVSQSPSNKVTEKGKDVELRCDPISGHTALYWYRQSLGQGLEFLIYFQGNSAPDKSGLPSDRFSAERTGGSVSTLTIQRTQQEDSAVYLCASSLRGGLQDNEQFFGPGTRLTVL.

Here the CDR3 DNA reads TGTGCCAGCAGTCACTGGGGAAACACCATATATTTT. It encodes CASSHWGNTIYF. This sequence joins TRBV5-5 and TRBJ1-3; the D is unclear. CDR3 length equals 12 residues. Germline V lookup: CDR1 SGHKS, CDR2 YYEKEE (reference sequence). Trimming left V 5 bases short and J 4 bases short, with 7 bases between.

The chain carries TRBV28 and TRBJ2-1; perhaps D is TRBD1 or TRBD2 (5 bases each). The V and J ends lost 1 base and 9 bases respectively, with 16 bases between them. The CDR3 has 15 residues. Germline CDR1 MDHEN, CDR2 SYDVKM. This CDR3 is CASSLFQGVVGEQFF. In nucleotides, the CDR3 is TGTGCCAGCAGTTTATTTCAGGGAGTCGTCGGTGAGCAGTTCTTC.